Listed below are T cell receptor beta chains from one sample, sequenced in a study of identical twins. MiXCR, run by TCRdb on the 5' RACE reads, gives a single entry per CDR3 protein. Found here are some 500,000 distinct CDR3 sequences, 20% to 25% of them singletons; the top ten hold 0.8% to 1%. These data were also filed under a second study, of T cells expressing NK-cell markers.

Specimen: CD4+ T cells sorted from blood. The source is a woman aged 18 to 35 in good health. The CDR3 runs from the conserved cysteine through the conserved F or W. D genes are given only for firm matches. Size values are once, few and many counts, or a class for expanded clones, and some rows have none.

D: NA
J: TRBJ1-6
V: TRBV12-3/TRBV12-4
size: few
CDR3: CASSRQYNSPLHF
DNA: TGTGCCAGCAGTAGACAGTATAATTCACCCCTCCACTTT

D: NA
J: TRBJ1-1
V: TRBV20-1
size: NA
CDR3: CSAYPSTGGGTEAFF
DNA: TGCAGTGCTTACCCTTCGACTGGGGGGGGCACTGAAGCTTTCTTT

D: TRBD2
J: TRBJ2-7
V: TRBV7-9
size: few
CDR3: CASSPPLAGAGEQYF
DNA: TGTGCCAGCAGCCCCCCACTAGCGGGAGCGGGCGAGCAGTACTTC

D: NA
J: TRBJ2-7
V: TRBV10-3
size: few
CDR3: CAISEWAKGTGEQYF
DNA: TGTGCCATCAGTGAGTGGGCCAAAGGGACCGGCGAGCAGTACTTC

D: NA
J: TRBJ1-5
V: TRBV12-3/TRBV12-4
size: many
CDR3: CASSLGLVHQPQHF
DNA: TGTGCCAGCAGTTTAGGGCTAGTTCATCAGCCCCAGCATTTT

D: NA
J: TRBJ1-1
V: TRBV12-3/TRBV12-4
size: NA
CDR3: CASRYGGLRNTEAFF
DNA: TGTGCCAGCAGGTATGGTGGCCTTAGGAACACTGAAGCTTTCTTT

D: TRBD2
J: TRBJ2-1
V: TRBV7-8
size: NA
CDR3: CASVPGLGNEQFF
DNA: TGTGCCAGCGTCCCGGGACTAGGGAATGAGCAGTTCTTC

D: NA
J: TRBJ2-1
V: TRBV5-1
size: NA
CDR3: CASSLGSHIEQFF
DNA: TGCGCCAGCAGCTTGGGCAGTCATATTGAGCAGTTCTTC

D: NA
J: TRBJ2-3
V: TRBV20-1
size: few
CDR3: CSATTGADTQYF
DNA: TGCAGTGCTACCACAGGAGCAGATACGCAGTATTTT

D: NA
J: TRBJ1-1
V: TRBV6-1
size: NA
CDR3: CASTGNKGLRITEAFF
DNA: TGTGCCAGCACGGGCAATAAGGGGCTGAGGATTACTGAAGCTTTCTTT

D: NA
J: TRBJ2-7
V: TRBV18
size: NA
CDR3: CASSPVHDGPAGEQYF
DNA: TGTGCCAGCTCACCCGTGCATGACGGGCCAGCCGGTGAGCAGTACTTC